The 8 T cell receptor beta chains given below trace back to one sample, sequenced in a study of CD8+CD57+ T cells in acquired aplastic anemia. Genomic DNA served as template for TCR beta VDJ and CDR3 profiling. MiXCR, applied by TCRdb to the reads, yields one record per CDR3 protein. The sample lists approximately 190,000 distinct CDR3 sequences, around 66% seen once, with about half in the top ten. The sample was sorted CD4+, CD8+, or CD8+CD57+ T cells (not recorded which) from PBMCs. The receptors derive from a human donor with severe aplastic anemia or a healthy control (not recorded which).

For this clonotype: A junction end diverges from the germline sequence, so it may reflect a read error. The chain couples TRBV7-9 to TRBJ2-7, with D possibly matching TRBD1 (6 bases). The germline V gene encodes CDR1 SEHNR and CDR2 FQNEAQ (reference sequence). This CDR3 spans 14 amino acids. For the CDR3, the DNA is TGCGCCAGCAGCTTGACGGGACATACCTACGAGCAGTACTTC. Amino acids: CASSLTGHTYEQYF.

V is TRBV20-1 and J is TRBJ1-5; no reliable D call. The germline V and J ends were trimmed by 3 bases and 1 base, with 10 bases remaining between them. Germline V gene data show CDR1 as DFQATT and CDR2 as SNEGSKA (reference sequence). The CDR3 spans 14 residues. The CDR3 spells CSARSGRSNQPQHF. The CDR3 DNA reads as TGCAGTGCTAGGAGCGGTAGGAGCAATCAGCCCCAGCATTTT.

There are many counts of this clonotype. V gene TRBV7-2 combines with J gene TRBJ2-1, with TRBD2 matching over 11 bases. Germline CDR1 is SGHTA and CDR2 is FQGNSA. The trim removed 5 bases at V and 5 bases at J, leaving 5 bases unmatched. The CDR3 is 15 residues long. The CDR3 DNA reads as TGTGCCAGCAGCCTCTATAGCGGGGGGGACAATGAGCAGTTCTTC. It translates to CASSLYSGGDNEQFF.

This clonotype appeared a single time. At one of its ends the junction is not consistent with the germline gene, which may arise from a read error. This chain connects TRBV7-9 to TRBJ1-6; TRBD1 might be the D (6 bases). This CDR3 comprises 15 residues. Germline loops: CDR1 SEHNR, CDR2 FQNEAQ (reference sequence). The CDR3 DNA follows: TGTGCCAGCAGCATAGCGGGGGGGCTCAATTCACCCCTCCACTTT. This translates into CASSIAGGLNSPLHF.

This clonotype was counted ten times or more. The gene calls are TRBV6-5 and TRBJ1-2, with a weak D call TRBD1 (5 bases). CDR3 length: 14 residues. CDR1 is MNHEY, CDR2 SVGAGI, per germline. V shed 0 bases and J shed 3 bases, with 8 bases lying between them. The CDR3 loop is CASSYSEGHYGYTF. CDR3 sequence (DNA): TGTGCCAGCAGTTACTCTGAGGGGCACTATGGCTACACCTTC.

This chain uses TRBV19 with TRBJ1-6; D is unresolved. Germline V CDR1 and CDR2: LNHDA, SQIVND (reference sequence). V lost 6 bases and J 9 bases, leaving 18 bases between the germline ends. The CDR3 extends over 15 amino acids. The CDR3 region is CASRSDEALGSPLHF. The CDR3 DNA reads TGTGCCAGTAGGTCCGACGAGGCCTTAGGTTCACCCCTCCACTTT.

The chain is built from TRBV2 and TRBJ1-5; 9 bases fit TRBD1. J lost 7 bases, V lost 4 bases, and 5 bases had no gene match. The CDR3 is 14 amino acids. CDR1 SNHLY and CDR2 FYNNEI come from the germline V gene. For the CDR3, the DNA is TGTGCCAGCAGTGGAACAGGGGGCTTACAGCCCCAGCATTTT. Amino acids: CASSGTGGLQPQHF.

For this clonotype: One junction end does not reproduce the germline sequence, and a read error may be involved. The rearrangement joins TRBV7-7 to TRBJ2-5; weak D call: TRBD2 (5 bases). Germline V CDR1 and CDR2: SSHAT, FNYEAQ (reference sequence). This CDR3 region has 14 residues. The CDR3 sequence: CASSLELAQETQYF. CDR3 DNA: TGTGCTAGCAGCTTAGAGCTAGCTCAGGAGACCCAGTACTTC.